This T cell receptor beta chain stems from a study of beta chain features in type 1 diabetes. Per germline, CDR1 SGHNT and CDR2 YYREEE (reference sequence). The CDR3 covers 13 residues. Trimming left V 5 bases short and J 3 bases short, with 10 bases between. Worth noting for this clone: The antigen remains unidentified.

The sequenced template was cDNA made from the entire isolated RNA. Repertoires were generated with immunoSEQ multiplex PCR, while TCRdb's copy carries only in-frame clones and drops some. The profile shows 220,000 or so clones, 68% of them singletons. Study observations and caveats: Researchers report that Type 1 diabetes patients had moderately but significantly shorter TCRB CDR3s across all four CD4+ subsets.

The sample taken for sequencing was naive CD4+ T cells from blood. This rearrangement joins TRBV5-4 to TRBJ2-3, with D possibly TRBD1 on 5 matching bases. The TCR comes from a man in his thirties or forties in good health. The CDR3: CASRPGITDTQYF. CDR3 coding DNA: TGTGCCAGCAGGCCAGGGATTACAGATACGCAGTATTTT.